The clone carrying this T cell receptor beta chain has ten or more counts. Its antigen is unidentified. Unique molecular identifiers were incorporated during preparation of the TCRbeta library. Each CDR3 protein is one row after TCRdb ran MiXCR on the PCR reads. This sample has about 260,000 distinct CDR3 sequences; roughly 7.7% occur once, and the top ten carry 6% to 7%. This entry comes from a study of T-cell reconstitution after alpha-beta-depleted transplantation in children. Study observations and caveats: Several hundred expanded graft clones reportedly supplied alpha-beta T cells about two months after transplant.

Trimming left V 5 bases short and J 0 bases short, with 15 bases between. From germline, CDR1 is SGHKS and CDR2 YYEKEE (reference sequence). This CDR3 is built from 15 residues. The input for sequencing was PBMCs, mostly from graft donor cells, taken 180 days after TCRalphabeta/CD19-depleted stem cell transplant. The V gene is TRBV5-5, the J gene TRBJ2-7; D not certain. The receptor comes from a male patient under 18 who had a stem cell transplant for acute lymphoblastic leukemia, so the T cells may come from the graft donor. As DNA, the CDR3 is TGTGCCAGCAGGATCGAGTACAGAGCCTCCTACGAGCAGTACTTC. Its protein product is CASRIEYRASYEQYF.